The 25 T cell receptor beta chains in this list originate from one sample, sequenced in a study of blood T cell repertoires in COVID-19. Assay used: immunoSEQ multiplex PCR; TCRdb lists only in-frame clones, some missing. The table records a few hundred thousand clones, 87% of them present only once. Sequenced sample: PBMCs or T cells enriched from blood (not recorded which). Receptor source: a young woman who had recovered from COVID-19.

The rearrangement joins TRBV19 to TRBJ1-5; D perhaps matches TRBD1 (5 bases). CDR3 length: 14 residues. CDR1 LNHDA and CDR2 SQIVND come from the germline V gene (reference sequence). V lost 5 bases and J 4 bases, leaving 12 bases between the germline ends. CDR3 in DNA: TGTGCCAGTAGTCCACCTCCAGGGAATCAGCCCCAGCATTTT. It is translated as CASSPPPGNQPQHF.

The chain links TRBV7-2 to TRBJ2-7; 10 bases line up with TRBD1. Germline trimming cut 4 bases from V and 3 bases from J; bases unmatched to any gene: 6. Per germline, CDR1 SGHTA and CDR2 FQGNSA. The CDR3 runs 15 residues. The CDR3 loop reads CASSSGTGDVYEQYF. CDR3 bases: TGTGCCAGCAGCTCCGGGACAGGGGACGTCTACGAGCAGTACTTC.

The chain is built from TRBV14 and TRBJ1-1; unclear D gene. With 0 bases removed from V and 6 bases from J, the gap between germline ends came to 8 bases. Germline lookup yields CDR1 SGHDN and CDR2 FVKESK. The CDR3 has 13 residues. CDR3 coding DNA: TGTGCCAGCAGCCAAGATAACACCCCTGAAGCTTTCTTT. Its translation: CASSQDNTPEAFF.

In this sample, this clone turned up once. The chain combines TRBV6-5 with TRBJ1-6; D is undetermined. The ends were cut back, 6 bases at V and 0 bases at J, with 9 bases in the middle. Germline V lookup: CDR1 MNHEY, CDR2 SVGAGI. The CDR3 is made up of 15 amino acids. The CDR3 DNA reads TGTGCCAGCAGAGACACCGACTCCTATAATTCACCCCTCCACTTT. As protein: CASRDTDSYNSPLHF.

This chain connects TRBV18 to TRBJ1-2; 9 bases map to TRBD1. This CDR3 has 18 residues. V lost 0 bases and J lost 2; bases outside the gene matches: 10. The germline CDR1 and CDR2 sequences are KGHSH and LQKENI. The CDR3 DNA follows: TGTGCCAGCTCACCACCGGGTGAGGACAGGGGAGCCAACTATGGCTACACCTTC. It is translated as CASSPPGEDRGANYGYTF. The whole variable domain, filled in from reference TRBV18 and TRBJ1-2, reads NAGVMQNPRHLVRRRGQEARLRCSPMKGHSHVYWYRQLPEEGLKFMVYLQKENIIDESGMPKERFSAEFPKEGPSILRIQQVVRGDSAAYFCASSPPGEDRGANYGYTFGSGTRLTVV.

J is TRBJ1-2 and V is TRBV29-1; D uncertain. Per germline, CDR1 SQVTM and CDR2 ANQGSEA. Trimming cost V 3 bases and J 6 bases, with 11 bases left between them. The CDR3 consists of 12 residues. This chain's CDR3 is CSVDIEFHGYTF. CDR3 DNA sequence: TGCAGCGTTGATATAGAGTTTCATGGCTACACCTTC.

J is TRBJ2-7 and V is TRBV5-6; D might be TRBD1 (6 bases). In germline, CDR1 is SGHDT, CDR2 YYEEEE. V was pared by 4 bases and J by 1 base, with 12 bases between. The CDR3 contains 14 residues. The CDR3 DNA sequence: TGTGCCAGCAGCGCACAGGGTTTTTCCTACGAGCAGTACTTC. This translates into CASSAQGFSYEQYF.

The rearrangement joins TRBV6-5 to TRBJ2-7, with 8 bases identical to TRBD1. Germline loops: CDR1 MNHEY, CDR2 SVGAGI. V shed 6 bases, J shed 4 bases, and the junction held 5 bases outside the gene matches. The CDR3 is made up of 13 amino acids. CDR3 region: CASRDRGDYEQYF. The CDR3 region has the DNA TGTGCCAGCAGAGACAGGGGAGATTACGAGCAGTACTTC.

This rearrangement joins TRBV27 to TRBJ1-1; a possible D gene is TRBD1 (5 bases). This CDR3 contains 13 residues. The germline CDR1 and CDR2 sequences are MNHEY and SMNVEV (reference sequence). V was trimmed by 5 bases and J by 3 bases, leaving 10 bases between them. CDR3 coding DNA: TGTGCCAGCAGTCAGGGTTCCTACACTGAAGCTTTCTTT. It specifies CASSQGSYTEAFF.

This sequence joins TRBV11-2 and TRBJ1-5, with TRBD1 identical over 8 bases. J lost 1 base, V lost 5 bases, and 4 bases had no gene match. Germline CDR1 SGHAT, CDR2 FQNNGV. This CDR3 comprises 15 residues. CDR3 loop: CASSPGQGSNQPQHF. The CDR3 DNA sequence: TGTGCCAGCAGCCCTGGACAGGGAAGCAATCAGCCCCAGCATTTT.

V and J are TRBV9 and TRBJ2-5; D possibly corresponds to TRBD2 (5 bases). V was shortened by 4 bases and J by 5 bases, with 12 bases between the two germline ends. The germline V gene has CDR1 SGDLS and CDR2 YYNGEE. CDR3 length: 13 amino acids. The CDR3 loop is CASSLTRGETQYF. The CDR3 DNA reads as TGTGCCAGCAGCCTAACCCGAGGGGAGACCCAGTACTTC.

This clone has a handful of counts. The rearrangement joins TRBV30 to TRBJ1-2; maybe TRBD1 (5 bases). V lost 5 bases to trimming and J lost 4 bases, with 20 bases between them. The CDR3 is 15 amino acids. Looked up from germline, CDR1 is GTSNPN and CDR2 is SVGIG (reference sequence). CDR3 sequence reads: CAWVVRGLDGYGYTF. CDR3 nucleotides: TGTGCCTGGGTTGTTAGGGGCCTCGATGGCTATGGCTACACCTTC.

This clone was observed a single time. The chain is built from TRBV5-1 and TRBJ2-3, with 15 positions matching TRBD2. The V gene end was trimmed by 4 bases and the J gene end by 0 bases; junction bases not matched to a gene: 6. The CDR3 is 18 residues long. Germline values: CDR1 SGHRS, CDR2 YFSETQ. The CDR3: CASSPRTSGGASTDTQYF. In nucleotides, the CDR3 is TGCGCCAGCAGCCCCCGGACTAGCGGGGGGGCTAGCACAGATACGCAGTATTTT.

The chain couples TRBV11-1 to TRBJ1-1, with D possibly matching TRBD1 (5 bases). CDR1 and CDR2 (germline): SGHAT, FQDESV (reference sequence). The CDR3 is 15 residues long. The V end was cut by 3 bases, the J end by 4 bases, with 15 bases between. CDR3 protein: CASSLVRAWGTEAFF. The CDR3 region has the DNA TGTGCCAGCAGCTTGGTCAGGGCCTGGGGCACTGAAGCTTTCTTT.

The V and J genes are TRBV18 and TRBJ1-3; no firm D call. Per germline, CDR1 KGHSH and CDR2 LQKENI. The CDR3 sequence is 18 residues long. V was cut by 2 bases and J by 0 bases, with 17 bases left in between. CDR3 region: CASSPFSPPFSSGNTIYF. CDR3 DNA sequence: TGTGCCAGCTCACCATTTTCCCCTCCCTTCAGCTCTGGAAACACCATATATTTT.

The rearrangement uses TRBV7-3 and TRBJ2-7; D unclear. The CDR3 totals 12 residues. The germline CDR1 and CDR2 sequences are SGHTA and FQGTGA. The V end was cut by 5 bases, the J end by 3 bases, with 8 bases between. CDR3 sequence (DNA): TGTGCCAGCAGCCAAAACGGCTACGAGCAGTACTTC. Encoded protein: CASSQNGYEQYF.

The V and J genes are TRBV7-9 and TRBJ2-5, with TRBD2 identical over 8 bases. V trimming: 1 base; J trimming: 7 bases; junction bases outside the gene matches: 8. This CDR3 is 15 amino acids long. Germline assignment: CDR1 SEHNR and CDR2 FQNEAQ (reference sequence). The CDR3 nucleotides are TGTGCCAGCAGCTTAGGCGGCGGGGGGCAGGGGACCCAGTACTTC. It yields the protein CASSLGGGGQGTQYF.

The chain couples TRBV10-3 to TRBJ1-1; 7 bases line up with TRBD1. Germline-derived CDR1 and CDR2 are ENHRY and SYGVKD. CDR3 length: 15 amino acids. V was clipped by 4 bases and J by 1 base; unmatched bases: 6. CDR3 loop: CAISATGEWNTEAFF. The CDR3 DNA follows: TGTGCCATCAGTGCCACAGGGGAGTGGAACACTGAAGCTTTCTTT.

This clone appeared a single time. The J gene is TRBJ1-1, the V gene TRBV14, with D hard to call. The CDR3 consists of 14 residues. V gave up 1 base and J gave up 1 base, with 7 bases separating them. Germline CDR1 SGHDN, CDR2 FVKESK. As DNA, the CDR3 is TGTGCCAGCAGCCAAGCTGGAGGGAACACTGAAGCTTTCTTT. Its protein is CASSQAGGNTEAFF.

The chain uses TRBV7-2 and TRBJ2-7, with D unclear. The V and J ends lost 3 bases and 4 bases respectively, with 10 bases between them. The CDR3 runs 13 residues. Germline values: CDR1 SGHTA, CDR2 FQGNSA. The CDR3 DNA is TGTGCCAGCAGCTTCCTGACACAATACGAGCAGTACTTC. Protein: CASSFLTQYEQYF.

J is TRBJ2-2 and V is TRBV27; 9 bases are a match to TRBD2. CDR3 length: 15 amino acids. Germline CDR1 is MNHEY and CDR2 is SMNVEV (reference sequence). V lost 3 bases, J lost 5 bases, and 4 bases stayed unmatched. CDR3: CASSFRRGGTGELFF. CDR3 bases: TGTGCCAGCAGTTTTCGGCGGGGGGGGACCGGGGAGCTGTTTTTT.

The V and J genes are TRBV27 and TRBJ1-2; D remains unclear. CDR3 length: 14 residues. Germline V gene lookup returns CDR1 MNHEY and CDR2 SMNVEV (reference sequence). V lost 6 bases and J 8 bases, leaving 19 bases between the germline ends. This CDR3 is CASSTRDFSMGYTF. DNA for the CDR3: TGTGCCAGCAGCACTAGAGATTTTTCTATGGGCTACACCTTC.

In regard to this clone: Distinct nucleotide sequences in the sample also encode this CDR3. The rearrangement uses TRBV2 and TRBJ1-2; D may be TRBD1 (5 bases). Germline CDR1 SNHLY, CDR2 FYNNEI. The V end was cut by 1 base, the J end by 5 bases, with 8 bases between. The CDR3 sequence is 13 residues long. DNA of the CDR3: TGTGCCAGCAGTGAAGTGCGGGGGTATGGCTACACCTTC. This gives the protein CASSEVRGYGYTF. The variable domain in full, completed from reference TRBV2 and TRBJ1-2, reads EPEVTQTPSHQVTQMGQEVILRCVPISNHLYFYWYRQILGQKVEFLVSFYNNEISEKSEIFDDQFSVERPDGSNFTLKIRSTKLEDSAMYFCASSEVRGYGYTFGSGTRLTVV.

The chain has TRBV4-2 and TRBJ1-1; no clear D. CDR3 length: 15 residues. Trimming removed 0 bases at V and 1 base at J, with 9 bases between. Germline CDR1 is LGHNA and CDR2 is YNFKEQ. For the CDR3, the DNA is TGTGCCAGCAGCCAAGATGGCAGGTCGAACACTGAAGCTTTCTTT. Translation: CASSQDGRSNTEAFF.

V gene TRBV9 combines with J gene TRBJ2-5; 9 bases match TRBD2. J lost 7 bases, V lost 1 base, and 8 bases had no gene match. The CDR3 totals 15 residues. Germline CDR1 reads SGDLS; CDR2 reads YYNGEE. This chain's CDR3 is CASSVSGSGGWTQYF. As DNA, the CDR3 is TGTGCCAGCAGCGTATCTGGTAGCGGGGGCTGGACCCAGTACTTC.